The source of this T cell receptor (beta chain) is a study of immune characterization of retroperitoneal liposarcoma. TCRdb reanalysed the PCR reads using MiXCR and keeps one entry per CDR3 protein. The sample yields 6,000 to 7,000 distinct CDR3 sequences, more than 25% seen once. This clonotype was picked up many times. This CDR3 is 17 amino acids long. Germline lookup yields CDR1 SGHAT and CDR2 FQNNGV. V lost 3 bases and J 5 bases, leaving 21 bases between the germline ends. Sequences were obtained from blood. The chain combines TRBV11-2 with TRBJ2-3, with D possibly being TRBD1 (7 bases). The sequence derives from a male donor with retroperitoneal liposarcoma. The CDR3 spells CASSFDRPGGMLDTQYF. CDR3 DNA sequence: TGTGCCAGCAGCTTTGACCGCCCAGGGGGGATGTTAGATACGCAGTATTTT. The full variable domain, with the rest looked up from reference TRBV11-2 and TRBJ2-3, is EAGVAQSPRYKIIEKRQSVAFWCNPISGHATLYWYQQILGQGPKLLIQFQNNGVVDDSQLPKDRFSAERLKGVDSTLKIQPAKLEDSAVYLCASSFDRPGGMLDTQYFGPGTRLTVL.